This TCR beta chain was sequenced in a study of spatial heterogeneity in lung cancer. Overall study findings and caveats: Coverage estimated for tumor T cells reached 5.5% to 8.5% for alpha chains and 11% to 15% for beta chains. The study found that expanded intratumoral alpha and beta TCR counts tracked tumor mutation counts.

Time point specified: sample taken at primary tumor resection. The donors comprised approximately 75 untreated early-stage non-small cell lung cancer patients. Without sorting, whole RNA was sequenced from tumor, nontumor lung or frozen PBMC. MiXCR, run by TCRdb on the 5' RACE reads, gives a single entry per CDR3 protein. In the table there are more than 2,500 distinct CDR3 sequences, roughly 27% of which are singletons. There are a few counts of this clonotype. Its antigen is as yet unknown. CDR3 length: 17 residues. Germline V gene data show CDR1 as MDHEN and CDR2 as SYDVKM. The ends lost 6 bases at V and 4 bases at J; junction bases unmatched: 13.

The source of this sequence is a female donor with early-stage non-small cell lung cancer. The rearrangement uses TRBV28 and TRBJ2-4; 9 nucleotides match TRBD1. Sequenced material: lung tumor tissue, taken at surgery. CDR3 sequence reads: CASRTIRDREAKNIQYF. CDR3 nucleotide sequence: TGTGCCAGCAGAACTATCCGGGACAGGGAGGCTAAAAACATTCAGTACTTC.